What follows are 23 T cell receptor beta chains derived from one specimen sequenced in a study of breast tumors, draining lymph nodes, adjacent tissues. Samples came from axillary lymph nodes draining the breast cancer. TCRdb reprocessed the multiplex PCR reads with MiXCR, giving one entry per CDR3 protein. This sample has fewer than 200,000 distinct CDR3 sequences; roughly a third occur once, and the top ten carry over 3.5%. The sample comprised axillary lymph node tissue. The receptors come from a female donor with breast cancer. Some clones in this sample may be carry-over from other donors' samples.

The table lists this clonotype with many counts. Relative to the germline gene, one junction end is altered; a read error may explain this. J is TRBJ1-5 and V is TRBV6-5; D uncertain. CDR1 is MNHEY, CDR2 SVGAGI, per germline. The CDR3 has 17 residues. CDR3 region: CASSHSFSSESGQPQHF. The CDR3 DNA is TGTGCCAGCAGTCACTCGTTTTCCTCGGAGAGTGGGCAGCCCCAGCATTTT.

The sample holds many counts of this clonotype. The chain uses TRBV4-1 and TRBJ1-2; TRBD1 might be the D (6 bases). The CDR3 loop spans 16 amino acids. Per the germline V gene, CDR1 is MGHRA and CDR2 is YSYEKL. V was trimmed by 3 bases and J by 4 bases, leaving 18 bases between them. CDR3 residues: CASSHDRTTIGYGYTF. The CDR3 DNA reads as TGCGCCAGCAGCCACGACAGGACAACCATTGGCTATGGCTACACCTTC.

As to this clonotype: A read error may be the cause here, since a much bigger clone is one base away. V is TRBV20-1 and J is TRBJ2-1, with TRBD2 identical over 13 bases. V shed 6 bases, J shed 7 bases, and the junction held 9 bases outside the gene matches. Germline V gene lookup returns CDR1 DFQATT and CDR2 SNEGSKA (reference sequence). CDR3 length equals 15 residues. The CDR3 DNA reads TGCAGTGCCTATTCTGGGACTAGCGGGACTAATGAGCAGTTCTTC. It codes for CSAYSGTSGTNEQFF.

This CDR3 is CSAAGTSGGLRTDTQYF. CDR3 sequence (DNA): TGCAGTGCGGCCGGGACTAGCGGGGGGTTACGCACAGATACGCAGTATTTT. The chain links TRBV20-1 to TRBJ2-3; 15 bases fit TRBD2. V dropped 6 bases and J dropped 1; count of bases not matched to a gene: 8. CDR1 DFQATT and CDR2 SNEGSKA come from the germline V gene (reference sequence). The CDR3 contains 17 residues.

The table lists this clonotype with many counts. CDR3 sequence (DNA): TGTGCCAGCAGTCCAGGGATGCGCTATGGCTACACCTTC. Protein sequence: CASSPGMRYGYTF. The J gene is TRBJ1-2, the V gene TRBV12-3 or TRBV12-4, with D possibly TRBD1 on 5 matching bases. V shed 5 bases and J shed 4 bases, with 11 bases lying between them. CDR3 length equals 13 residues.

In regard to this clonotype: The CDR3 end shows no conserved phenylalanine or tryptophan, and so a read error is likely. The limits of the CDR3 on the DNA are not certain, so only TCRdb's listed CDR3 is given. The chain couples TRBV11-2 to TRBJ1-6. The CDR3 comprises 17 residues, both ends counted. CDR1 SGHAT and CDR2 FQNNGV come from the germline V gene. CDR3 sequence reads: CASSQSKGVDLNSPLQG.

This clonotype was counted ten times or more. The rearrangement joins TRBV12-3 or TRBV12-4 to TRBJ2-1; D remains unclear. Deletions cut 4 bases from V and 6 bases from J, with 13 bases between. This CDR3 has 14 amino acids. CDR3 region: CASSSGRSFNEQFF. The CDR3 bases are TGTGCCAGCAGTTCCGGGCGGAGCTTCAATGAGCAGTTCTTC.

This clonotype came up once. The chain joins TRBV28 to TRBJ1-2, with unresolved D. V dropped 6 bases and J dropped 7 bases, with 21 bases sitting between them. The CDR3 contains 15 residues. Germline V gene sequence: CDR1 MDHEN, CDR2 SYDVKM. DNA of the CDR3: TGTGCCAGCAGCCCGACGGAAGCAACCCGGGGTGGCTACACCTTC. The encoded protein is CASSPTEATRGGYTF.

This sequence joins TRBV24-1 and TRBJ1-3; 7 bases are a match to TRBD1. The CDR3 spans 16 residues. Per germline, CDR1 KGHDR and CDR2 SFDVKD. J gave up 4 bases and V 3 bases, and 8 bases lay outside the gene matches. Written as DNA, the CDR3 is TGTGCCACCAGTGATGGAACCGGGACAGAAGGAAACACCATATATTTT. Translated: CATSDGTGTEGNTIYF.

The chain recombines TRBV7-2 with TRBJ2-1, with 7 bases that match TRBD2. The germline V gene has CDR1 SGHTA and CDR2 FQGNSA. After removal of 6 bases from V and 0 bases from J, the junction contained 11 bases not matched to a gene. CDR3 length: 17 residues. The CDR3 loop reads CASSSRLAQSSYNEQFF. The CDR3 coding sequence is TGTGCCAGCAGTTCCCGACTAGCCCAGAGCTCCTACAATGAGCAGTTCTTC.

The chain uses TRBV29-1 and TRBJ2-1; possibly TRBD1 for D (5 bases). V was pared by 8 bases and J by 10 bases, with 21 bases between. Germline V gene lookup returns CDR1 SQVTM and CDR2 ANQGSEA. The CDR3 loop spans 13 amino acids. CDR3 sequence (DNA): TGCAGCCAAGAATGGCAGGGTGGTCGGGAGCAGTTCTTC. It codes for CSQEWQGGREQFF.

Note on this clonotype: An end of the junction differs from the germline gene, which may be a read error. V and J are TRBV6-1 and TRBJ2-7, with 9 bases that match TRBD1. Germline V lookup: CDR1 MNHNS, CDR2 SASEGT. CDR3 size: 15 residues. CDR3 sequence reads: CASSLGQGGSHEQYF. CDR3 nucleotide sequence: TGTGCCAGCAGTCTGGGACAGGGTGGCTCCCACGAGCAGTACTTC.

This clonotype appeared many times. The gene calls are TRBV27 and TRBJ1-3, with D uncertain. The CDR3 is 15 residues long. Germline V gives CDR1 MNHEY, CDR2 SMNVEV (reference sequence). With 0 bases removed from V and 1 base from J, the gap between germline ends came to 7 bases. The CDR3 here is CASSLSIRSGNTIYF. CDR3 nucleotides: TGTGCCAGCAGTTTATCGATCCGGTCTGGAAACACCATATATTTT.

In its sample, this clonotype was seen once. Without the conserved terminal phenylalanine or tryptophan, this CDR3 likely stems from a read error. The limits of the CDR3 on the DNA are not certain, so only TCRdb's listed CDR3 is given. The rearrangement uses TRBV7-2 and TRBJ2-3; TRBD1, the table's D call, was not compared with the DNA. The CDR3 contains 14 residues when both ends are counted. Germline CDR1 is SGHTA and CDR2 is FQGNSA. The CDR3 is CASSLTGTTDTLYL.

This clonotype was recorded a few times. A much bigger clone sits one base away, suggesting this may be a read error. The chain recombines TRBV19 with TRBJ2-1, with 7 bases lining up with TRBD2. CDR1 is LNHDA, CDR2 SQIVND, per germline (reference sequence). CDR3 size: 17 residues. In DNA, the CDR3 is TGTGCCAGTAGTCCTGTCATGAGCGGGAAAGTCTACAATGAGCAGTCCTTC. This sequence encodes CASSPVMSGKVYNEQSF.

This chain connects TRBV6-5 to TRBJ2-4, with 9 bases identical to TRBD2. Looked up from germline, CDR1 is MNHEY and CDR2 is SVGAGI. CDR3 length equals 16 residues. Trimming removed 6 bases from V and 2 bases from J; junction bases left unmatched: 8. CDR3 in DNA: TGTGCCAGCAGACGCGGGAGGGCCAGTTCCAAAAACATTCAGTACTTC. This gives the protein CASRRGRASSKNIQYF.

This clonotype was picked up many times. The CDR3 here is CSVEVDTGGYGYTF. DNA of the CDR3: TGCAGCGTTGAAGTCGACACCGGGGGCTATGGCTACACCTTC. This chain uses TRBV29-1 with TRBJ1-2; the D gene is possibly TRBD1 (5 bases). The CDR3 runs 14 residues. V dropped 1 base and J dropped 4 bases, with 13 bases sitting between them. Per germline, CDR1 SQVTM and CDR2 ANQGSEA.

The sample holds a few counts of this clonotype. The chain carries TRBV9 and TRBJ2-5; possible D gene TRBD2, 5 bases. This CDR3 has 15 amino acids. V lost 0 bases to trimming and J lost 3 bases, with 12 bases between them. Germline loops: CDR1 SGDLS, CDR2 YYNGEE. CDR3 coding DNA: TGTGCCAGCAGCGTAGAGGGAGATGGGAAAGAGACCCAGTACTTC. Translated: CASSVEGDGKETQYF.

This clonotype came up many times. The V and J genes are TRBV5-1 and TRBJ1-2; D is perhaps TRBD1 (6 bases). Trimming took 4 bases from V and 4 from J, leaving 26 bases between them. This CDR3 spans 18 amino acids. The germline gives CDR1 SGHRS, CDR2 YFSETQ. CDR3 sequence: CASSKGGTELYNFYGYTF. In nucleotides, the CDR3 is TGCGCCAGCAGCAAAGGGGGGACGGAGTTATACAATTTCTATGGCTACACCTTC.

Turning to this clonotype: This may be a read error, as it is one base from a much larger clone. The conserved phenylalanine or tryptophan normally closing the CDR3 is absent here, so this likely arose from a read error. CDR3 amino acids: CASSIIPGPGGNEQFS. Here the CDR3 DNA reads TGTGCCAGTAGTATAATTCCGGGCCCCGGCGGCAATGAGCAGTTCTCC. J is TRBJ2-1 and V is TRBV19; D remains ambiguous. The ends were cut back, 2 bases at V and 6 bases at J, with 17 bases in the middle. Germline CDR1 is LNHDA and CDR2 is SQIVND (reference sequence). The CDR3 has 16 residues.

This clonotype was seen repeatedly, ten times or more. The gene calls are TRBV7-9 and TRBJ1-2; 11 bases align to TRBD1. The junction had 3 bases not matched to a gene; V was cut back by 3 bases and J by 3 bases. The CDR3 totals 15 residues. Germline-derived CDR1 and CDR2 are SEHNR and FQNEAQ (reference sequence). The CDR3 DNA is TGTGCCAGCAGCTTTTGGGACAGGGGGGACTATGGCTACACCTTC. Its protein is CASSFWDRGDYGYTF.

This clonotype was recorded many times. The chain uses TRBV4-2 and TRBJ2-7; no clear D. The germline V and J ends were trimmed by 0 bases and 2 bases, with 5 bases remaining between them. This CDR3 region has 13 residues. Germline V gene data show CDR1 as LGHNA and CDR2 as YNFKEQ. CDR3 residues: CASSQDLTYEQYF. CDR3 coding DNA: TGTGCCAGCAGCCAAGATCTCACCTACGAGCAGTACTTC.

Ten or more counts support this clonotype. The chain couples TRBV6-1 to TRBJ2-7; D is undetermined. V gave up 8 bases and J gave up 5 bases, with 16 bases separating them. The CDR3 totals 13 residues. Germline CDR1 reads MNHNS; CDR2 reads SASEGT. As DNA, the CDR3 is TGTGCCAGCCGTGGTAGTAGGTTCCACGAGCAGTACTTC. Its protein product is CASRGSRFHEQYF.